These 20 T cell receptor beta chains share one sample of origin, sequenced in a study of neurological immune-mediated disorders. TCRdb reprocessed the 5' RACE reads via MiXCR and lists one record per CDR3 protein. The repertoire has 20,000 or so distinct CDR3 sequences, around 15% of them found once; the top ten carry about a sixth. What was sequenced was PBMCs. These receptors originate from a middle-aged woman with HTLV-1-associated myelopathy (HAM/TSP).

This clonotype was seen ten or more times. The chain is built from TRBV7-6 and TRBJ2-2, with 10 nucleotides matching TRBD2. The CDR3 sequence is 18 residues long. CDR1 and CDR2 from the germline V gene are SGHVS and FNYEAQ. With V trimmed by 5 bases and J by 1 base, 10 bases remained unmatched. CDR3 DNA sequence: TGTGCCAGCAGCGCCTTTATAGCGGGGGGCTTGAACACCGGGGAGCTGTTTTTT. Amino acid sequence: CASSAFIAGGLNTGELFF.

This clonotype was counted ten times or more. CDR3 sequence (DNA): TGCGCCAGCAGCTTGACAGGTCTGGATACGCAGTATTTT. Encoded protein: CASSLTGLDTQYF. V and J are TRBV5-1 and TRBJ2-3, with D possibly matching TRBD1 (5 bases). This CDR3 contains 13 residues. From germline, CDR1 is SGHRS and CDR2 YFSETQ. The V end was cut by 1 base, the J end by 6 bases, with 9 bases between.

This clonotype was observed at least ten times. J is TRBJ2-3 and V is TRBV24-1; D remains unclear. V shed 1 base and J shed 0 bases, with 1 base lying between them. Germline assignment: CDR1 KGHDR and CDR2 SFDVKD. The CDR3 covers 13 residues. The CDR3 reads CATSDFSTDTQYF. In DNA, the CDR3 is TGTGCCACCAGTGATTTTAGCACAGATACGCAGTATTTT.

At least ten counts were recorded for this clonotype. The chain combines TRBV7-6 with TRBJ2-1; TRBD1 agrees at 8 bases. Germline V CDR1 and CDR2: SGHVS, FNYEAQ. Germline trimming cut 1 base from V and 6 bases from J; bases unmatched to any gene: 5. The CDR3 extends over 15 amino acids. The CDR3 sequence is CASSLGTGFINEQFF. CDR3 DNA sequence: TGTGCCAGCAGCTTAGGGACAGGGTTTATCAATGAGCAGTTCTTC.

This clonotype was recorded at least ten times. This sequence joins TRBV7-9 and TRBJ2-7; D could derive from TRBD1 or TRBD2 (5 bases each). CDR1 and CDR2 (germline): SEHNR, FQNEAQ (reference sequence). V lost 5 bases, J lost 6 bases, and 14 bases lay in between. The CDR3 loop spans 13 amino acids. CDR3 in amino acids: CASSGRDPAEQYF. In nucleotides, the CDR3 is TGTGCCAGCAGCGGCAGGGACCCGGCCGAGCAGTACTTC.

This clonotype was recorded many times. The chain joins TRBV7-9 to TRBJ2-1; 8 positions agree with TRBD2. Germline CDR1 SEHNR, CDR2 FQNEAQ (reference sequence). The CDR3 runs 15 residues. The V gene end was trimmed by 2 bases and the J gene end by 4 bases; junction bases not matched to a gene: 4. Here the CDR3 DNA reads TGTGCCAGCAGCTTAAGCGGGGGATGGTACAATGAGCAGTTCTTC. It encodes CASSLSGGWYNEQFF.

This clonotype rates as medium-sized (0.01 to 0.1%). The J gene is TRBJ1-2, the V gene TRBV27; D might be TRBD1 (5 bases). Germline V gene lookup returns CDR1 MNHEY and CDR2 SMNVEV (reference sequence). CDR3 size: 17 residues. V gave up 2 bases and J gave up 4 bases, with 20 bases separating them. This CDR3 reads CASSLLPIPSGAYGYTF. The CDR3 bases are TGTGCCAGCAGTTTACTCCCAATCCCCAGCGGGGCCTATGGCTACACCTTC.

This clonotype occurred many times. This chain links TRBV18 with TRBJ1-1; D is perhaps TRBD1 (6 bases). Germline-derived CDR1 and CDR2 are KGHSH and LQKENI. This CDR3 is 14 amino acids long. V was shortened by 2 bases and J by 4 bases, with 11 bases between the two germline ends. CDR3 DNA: TGTGCCAGCTCACCAACAGGGTCGGGCACTGAAGCTTTCTTT. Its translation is CASSPTGSGTEAFF.

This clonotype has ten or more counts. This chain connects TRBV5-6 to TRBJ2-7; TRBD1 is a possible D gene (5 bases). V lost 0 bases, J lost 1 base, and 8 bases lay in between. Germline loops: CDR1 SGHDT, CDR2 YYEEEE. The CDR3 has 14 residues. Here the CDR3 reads CASSLGRQSYEQYF. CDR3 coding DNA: TGTGCCAGCAGCTTGGGACGACAGTCCTACGAGCAGTACTTC.

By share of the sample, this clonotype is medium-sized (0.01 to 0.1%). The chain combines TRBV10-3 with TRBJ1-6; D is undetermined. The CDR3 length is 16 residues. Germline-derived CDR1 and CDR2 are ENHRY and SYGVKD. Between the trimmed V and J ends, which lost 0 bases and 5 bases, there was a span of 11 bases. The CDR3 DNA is TGTGCCATCAGTGAGTCGATAGGGTTCCATAATTCACCCCTCCACTTT. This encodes CAISESIGFHNSPLHF.

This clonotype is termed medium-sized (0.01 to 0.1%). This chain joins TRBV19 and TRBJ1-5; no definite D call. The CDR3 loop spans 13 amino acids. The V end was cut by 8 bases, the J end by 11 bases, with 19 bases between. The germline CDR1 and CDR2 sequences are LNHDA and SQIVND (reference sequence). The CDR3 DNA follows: TGTGCCAGTTCCGCAAAACCCCTGGCAGCCCAGCATTTT. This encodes CASSAKPLAAQHF. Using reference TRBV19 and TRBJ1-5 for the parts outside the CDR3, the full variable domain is DGGITQSPKYLFRKEGQNVTLSCEQNLNHDAMYWYRQDPGQGLRLIYYSQIVNDFQKGDIAEGYSVSREKKESFPLTVTSAQKNPTAFYLCASSAKPLAAQHFGDGTRLSIL.

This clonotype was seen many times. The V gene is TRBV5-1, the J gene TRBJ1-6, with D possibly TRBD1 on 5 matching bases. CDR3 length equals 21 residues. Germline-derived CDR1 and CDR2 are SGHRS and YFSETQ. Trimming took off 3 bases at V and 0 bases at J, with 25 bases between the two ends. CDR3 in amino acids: CASSYRPGPDYSISYNSPLHF. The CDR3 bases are TGCGCCAGCAGCTACCGGCCGGGACCGGACTATTCGATCTCCTATAATTCACCCCTCCACTTT.

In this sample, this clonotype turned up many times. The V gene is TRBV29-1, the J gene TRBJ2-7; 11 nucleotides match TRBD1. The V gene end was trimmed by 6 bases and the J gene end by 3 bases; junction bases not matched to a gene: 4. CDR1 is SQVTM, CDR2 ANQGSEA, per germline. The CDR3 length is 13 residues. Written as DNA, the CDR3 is TGCAGCGTGGGGGGGACAGGGGGCTACGAGCAGTACTTC. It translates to CSVGGTGGYEQYF.

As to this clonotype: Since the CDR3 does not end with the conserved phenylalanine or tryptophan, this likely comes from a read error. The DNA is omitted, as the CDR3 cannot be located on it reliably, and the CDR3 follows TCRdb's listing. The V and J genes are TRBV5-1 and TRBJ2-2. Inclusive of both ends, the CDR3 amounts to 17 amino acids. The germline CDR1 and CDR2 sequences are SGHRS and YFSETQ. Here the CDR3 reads CASSLISGAPNTGELIL.

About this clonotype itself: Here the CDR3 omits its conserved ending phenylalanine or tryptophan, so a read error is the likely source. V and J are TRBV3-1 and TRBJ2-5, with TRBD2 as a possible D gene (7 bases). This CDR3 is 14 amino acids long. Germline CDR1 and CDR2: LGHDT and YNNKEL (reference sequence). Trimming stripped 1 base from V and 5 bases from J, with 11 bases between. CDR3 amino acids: CASSQAGGHETQYL. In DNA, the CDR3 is TGTGCCAGCAGCCAAGCGGGGGGCCACGAGACCCAGTACCTC.

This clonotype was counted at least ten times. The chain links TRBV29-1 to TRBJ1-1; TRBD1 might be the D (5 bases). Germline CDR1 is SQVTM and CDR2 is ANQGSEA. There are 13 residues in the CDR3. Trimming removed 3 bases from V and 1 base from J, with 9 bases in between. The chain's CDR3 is CSVEDIPNTEAFF. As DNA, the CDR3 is TGCAGCGTTGAGGACATACCGAACACTGAAGCTTTCTTT. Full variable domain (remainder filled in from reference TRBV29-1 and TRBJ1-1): SAVISQKPSRDICQRGTSLTIQCQVDSQVTMMFWYRQQPGQSLTLIATANQGSEATYESGFVIDKFPISRPNLTFSTLTVSNMSPEDSSIYLCSVEDIPNTEAFFGQGTRLTVV.

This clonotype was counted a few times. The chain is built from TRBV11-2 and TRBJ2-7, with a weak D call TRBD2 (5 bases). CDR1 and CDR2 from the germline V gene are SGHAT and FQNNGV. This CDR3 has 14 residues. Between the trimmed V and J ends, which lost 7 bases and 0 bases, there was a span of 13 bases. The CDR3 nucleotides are TGTGCCAGCACCCGGGGTCTCAGCTCCTACGAGCAGTACTTC. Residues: CASTRGLSSYEQYF.

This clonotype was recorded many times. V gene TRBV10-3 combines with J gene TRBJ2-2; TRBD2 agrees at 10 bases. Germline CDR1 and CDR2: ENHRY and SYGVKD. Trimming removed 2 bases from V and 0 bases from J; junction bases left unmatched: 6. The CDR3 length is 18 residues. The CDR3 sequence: CAISEGSGGTSNTGELFF. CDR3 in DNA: TGTGCCATCAGTGAGGGTAGCGGGGGGACCTCGAACACCGGGGAGCTGTTTTTT.

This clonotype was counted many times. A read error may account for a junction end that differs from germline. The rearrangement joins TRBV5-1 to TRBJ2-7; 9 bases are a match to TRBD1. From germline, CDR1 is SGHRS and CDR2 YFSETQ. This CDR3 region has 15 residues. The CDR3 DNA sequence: TGCGTCAGCAGCTTGGCGGGACAGGGCACCTACGAGCAGTACTTC. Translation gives CVSSLAGQGTYEQYF.

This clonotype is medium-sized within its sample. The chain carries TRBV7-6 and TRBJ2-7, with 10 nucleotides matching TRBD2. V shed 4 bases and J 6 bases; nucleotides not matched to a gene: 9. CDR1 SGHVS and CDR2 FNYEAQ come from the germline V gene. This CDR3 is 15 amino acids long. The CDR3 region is CASSSSPSGGSEQYF. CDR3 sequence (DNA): TGTGCCAGCAGCTCGAGCCCTAGCGGGGGAAGCGAGCAGTACTTC.